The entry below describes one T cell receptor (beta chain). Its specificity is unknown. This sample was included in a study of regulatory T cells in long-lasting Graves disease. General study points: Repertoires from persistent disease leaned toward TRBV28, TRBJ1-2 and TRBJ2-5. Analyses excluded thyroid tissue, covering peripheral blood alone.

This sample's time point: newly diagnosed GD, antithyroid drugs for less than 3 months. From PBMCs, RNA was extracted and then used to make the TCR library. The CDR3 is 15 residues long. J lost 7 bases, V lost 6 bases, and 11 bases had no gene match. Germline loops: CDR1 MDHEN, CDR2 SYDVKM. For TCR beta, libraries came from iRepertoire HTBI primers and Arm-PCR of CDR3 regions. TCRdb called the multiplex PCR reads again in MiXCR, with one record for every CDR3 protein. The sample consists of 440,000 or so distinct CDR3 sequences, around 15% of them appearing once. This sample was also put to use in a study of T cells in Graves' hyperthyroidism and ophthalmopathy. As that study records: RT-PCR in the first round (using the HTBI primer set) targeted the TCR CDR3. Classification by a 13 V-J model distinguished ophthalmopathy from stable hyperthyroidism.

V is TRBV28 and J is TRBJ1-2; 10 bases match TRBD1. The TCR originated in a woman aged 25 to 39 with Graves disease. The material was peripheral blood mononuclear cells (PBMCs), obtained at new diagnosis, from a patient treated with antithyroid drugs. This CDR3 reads CASRSPTGGRFGYTF. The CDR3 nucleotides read TGTGCCAGCAGATCTCCGACAGGGGGCAGGTTTGGCTACACCTTC.